The 28 T cell receptor beta chains listed next were all sequenced from one sample in a study of cytomegalovirus exposure and HLA in healthy donors. Primers included in the PCR were 60 Vbeta and 13 Jbeta primers. Clones were sequenced by immunoSEQ multiplex PCR, and TCRdb holds only the in-frame ones, with some missing. The data show 160,000 or so clones, about four fifths seen once. The sequencing sample was made of PBMCs. All receptors derive from a woman aged 45-65 years in good health and CMV-seronegative.

The V call is TRBV6-1, the J call TRBJ2-7, with TRBD1 as a possible D gene (5 bases). V lost 4 bases, J lost 0 bases, and 10 bases lay in between. CDR1 MNHNS and CDR2 SASEGT come from the germline V gene. The CDR3 extends over 14 amino acids. Here the CDR3 reads CASSGTLHSYEQYF. In DNA form, the CDR3 reads TGTGCCAGCAGTGGGACACTCCACTCCTACGAGCAGTACTTC.

The CDR3 spells CSVASGSTEAFF. The CDR3, as DNA: TGCAGCGTTGCTTCAGGGTCCACTGAAGCTTTCTTT. The rearrangement uses TRBV29-1 and TRBJ1-1, with a tentative D call TRBD1 (5 bases). This CDR3 contains 12 residues. The germline V gene encodes CDR1 SQVTM and CDR2 ANQGSEA. V lost 4 bases and J lost 4, with 10 bases in between.

This clone was recorded a few times. V is TRBV18 and J is TRBJ2-7; D is possibly TRBD2 (6 bases). CDR3 length: 14 residues. Trimming removed 2 bases from V and 4 bases from J, with 12 bases in between. Germline assignment: CDR1 KGHSH and CDR2 LQKENI. The CDR3 loop reads CASSPEEGSYEQYF. The CDR3 coding sequence is TGTGCCAGCTCACCAGAGGAGGGCTCTTACGAGCAGTACTTC. The whole variable domain, remainder taken from reference TRBV18 and TRBJ2-7, is NAGVMQNPRHLVRRRGQEARLRCSPMKGHSHVYWYRQLPEEGLKFMVYLQKENIIDESGMPKERFSAEFPKEGPSILRIQQVVRGDSAAYFCASSPEEGSYEQYFGPGTRLTVT.

This clone was picked up a small number of times. V usage is TRBV7-9 and J usage is TRBJ2-7, with 11 bases fitting TRBD2. This CDR3 comprises 13 residues. Germline lookup yields CDR1 SEHNR and CDR2 FQNEAQ (reference sequence). V shed 7 bases and J 6 bases; nucleotides not matched to a gene: 5. The CDR3 region has the DNA TGTGCCAGCATAGCGGGAGGGTTGGGCGAGCAGTACTTC. It specifies CASIAGGLGEQYF.

The V gene is TRBV28, the J gene TRBJ1-5, with 8 nucleotides matching TRBD1. Germline loops: CDR1 MDHEN, CDR2 SYDVKM. The CDR3 length is 14 residues. V lost 5 bases and J lost 4; bases outside the gene matches: 4. CDR3 protein: CASSLRGRNQPQHF. DNA of the CDR3: TGTGCCAGCAGTCTCAGGGGGCGAAATCAGCCCCAGCATTTT.

The chain has TRBV29-1 and TRBJ2-3, with TRBD1 as a possible D gene (6 bases). This CDR3 spans 14 amino acids. Trimming took off 5 bases at V and 0 bases at J, with 12 bases between the two ends. The germline V gene encodes CDR1 SQVTM and CDR2 ANQGSEA. The CDR3 DNA sequence: TGCAGCGTTCGGACAGCTACTAGCACAGATACGCAGTATTTT. Translated, it gives CSVRTATSTDTQYF.

The V and J genes are TRBV6-1 and TRBJ2-2; TRBD2 matches 12 bases. After removal of 5 bases from V and 6 bases from J, the junction contained 4 bases not matched to a gene. CDR3 length: 15 amino acids. Per germline, CDR1 MNHNS and CDR2 SASEGT. The CDR3 DNA sequence: TGTGCCAGCAGTTTGTCTAGCGGGGGGGCCGGGGAGCTGTTTTTT. Translation gives CASSLSSGGAGELFF.

V and J are TRBV5-1 and TRBJ1-4; 8 nucleotides align to TRBD1. The germline gives CDR1 SGHRS, CDR2 YFSETQ. The V segment lost 7 bases and the J segment 9 bases; nucleotides outside the gene matches: 26. CDR3 length equals 19 residues. CDR3: CASRAGPGTGEPLYKKLFF. The DNA of the CDR3 is TGCGCCAGCCGAGCCGGCCCTGGGACAGGCGAGCCCCTTTATAAAAAACTGTTTTTT.

The chain recombines TRBV18 with TRBJ1-1; 8 bases map to TRBD1. CDR1 KGHSH and CDR2 LQKENI come from the germline V gene. The CDR3 has 16 amino acids. The J segment lost 8 bases and the V segment lost 3 bases, leaving 14 bases of the junction unmatched. CDR3 amino acids: CASSPGGQGLGPEAFF. CDR3 nucleotides: TGTGCCAGCTCACCGGGCGGACAGGGTCTGGGACCCGAAGCTTTCTTT.

V gene TRBV9 combines with J gene TRBJ2-5, with TRBD2 identical over 8 bases. In germline, CDR1 is SGDLS, CDR2 YYNGEE. CDR3 length: 16 residues. Unmatched junction bases numbered 9, after V lost 4 bases and J lost 1 base. The CDR3 reads CASSLTSGGFQETQYF. The CDR3 region has the DNA TGTGCCAGCAGCTTGACGAGCGGGGGATTCCAAGAGACCCAGTACTTC.

This clone was found a few times. The genes are TRBV7-7 and TRBJ2-2; 8 positions match TRBD2. Germline lookup yields CDR1 SSHAT and CDR2 FNYEAQ (reference sequence). Trimming took 2 bases from V and 1 from J; bases not matched to a gene: 3. CDR3 length: 16 amino acids. CDR3 nucleotides: TGTGCCAGCAGCTTATCTGCGGGGGGGAACACCGGGGAGCTGTTTTTT. Its translation: CASSLSAGGNTGELFF.

The genes are TRBV28 and TRBJ1-5; D gene ambiguous. The CDR3 length is 12 residues. In germline, CDR1 is MDHEN, CDR2 SYDVKM. The CDR3: CAVSVGNQPQHF. For the CDR3, the DNA is TGTGCTGTGTCGGTGGGCAATCAGCCCCAGCATTTT.

V gene TRBV5-1 combines with J gene TRBJ1-3; D is unclear. V lost 4 bases and J 4 bases, leaving 12 bases between the germline ends. The CDR3 loop spans 14 amino acids. Germline CDR1 and CDR2: SGHRS and YFSETQ. The CDR3 reads CASSLAGAGNTIYF. The CDR3 nucleotides are TGCGCCAGCAGCCTGGCCGGTGCCGGAAACACCATATATTTT.

In its sample, this clone was seen a few times. The chain is built from TRBV10-3 and TRBJ2-4; 10 nucleotides align to TRBD1. The CDR3 covers 12 residues. The V gene end was trimmed by 6 bases and the J gene end by 8 bases; junction bases not matched to a gene: 1. Germline CDR1 reads ENHRY; CDR2 reads SYGVKD. The CDR3 here is CAIRGTGDIQYF. CDR3 nucleotide sequence: TGTGCCATCAGGGGGACAGGGGACATTCAGTACTTC.

This rearrangement joins TRBV30 to TRBJ2-5; 8 bases match TRBD1. The CDR3 length is 16 residues. In germline, CDR1 is GTSNPN, CDR2 SVGIG (reference sequence). Trimming took 0 bases from V and 1 from J; bases not matched to a gene: 7. CDR3 coding DNA: TGTGCCTGGAGTGTACTTCTGGACAGGGCCCAAGAGACCCAGTACTTC. It yields the protein CAWSVLLDRAQETQYF.

V and J are TRBV6-5 and TRBJ1-2; weak D call: TRBD1 (6 bases). CDR3 length equals 14 residues. From germline, CDR1 is MNHEY and CDR2 SVGAGI. Trimming pared 4 bases from V and 3 bases from J, leaving 12 bases between. The CDR3 DNA sequence: TGTGCCAGCAGTTGGGGGACACCGGACTATGGCTACACCTTC. Its translation is CASSWGTPDYGYTF.

This clone has a single count. At one of its ends the junction is not consistent with the germline gene, which may arise from a read error. This sequence joins TRBV2 and TRBJ2-2; D may be TRBD1 (5 bases). Germline V gives CDR1 SNHLY, CDR2 FYNNEI. The CDR3 is 14 amino acids. The CDR3: CASKGQQATRELFF. CDR3 in DNA: TGTGCCAGCAAGGGCCAACAGGCCACCCGGGAGCTGTTTTTT.

In its sample, this clone was seen once. V usage is TRBV19 and J usage is TRBJ2-7; D perhaps matches TRBD1 (5 bases). Germline loops: CDR1 LNHDA, CDR2 SQIVND (reference sequence). Trimming removed 3 bases from V and 2 bases from J, with 8 bases in between. This CDR3 comprises 13 residues. CDR3 region: CASSMSRAYEQYF. DNA of the CDR3: TGTGCCAGTAGTATGTCCAGGGCCTACGAGCAGTACTTC.

V gene TRBV5-5 combines with J gene TRBJ1-1; D gene uncertain. In germline, CDR1 is SGHKS, CDR2 YYEKEE (reference sequence). The V gene lost 4 bases and the J gene lost 5 bases, with 15 bases spanning the gap. The CDR3 loop spans 14 amino acids. CDR3 in DNA: TGTGCCAGCAGCCCGGAGGATCAAAGAACTGAAGCTTTCTTT. Translation: CASSPEDQRTEAFF.

The chain couples TRBV6-6 to TRBJ2-1, with 10 bases lining up with TRBD1. The CDR3 runs 15 residues. Germline CDR1 reads MNHNY; CDR2 reads SVGAGI (reference sequence). The V gene end was trimmed by 9 bases and the J gene end by 6 bases; junction bases not matched to a gene: 11. The CDR3 loop is CASRYRDRGINEQFF. Written as DNA, the CDR3 is TGTGCCAGTCGATACCGGGACAGGGGAATCAATGAGCAGTTCTTC.

The rearrangement links TRBV4-1 to TRBJ2-7; 10 bases are shared with TRBD1. The ends lost 4 bases at V and 4 bases at J; junction bases unmatched: 7. The CDR3 consists of 15 residues. The germline V gene encodes CDR1 MGHRA and CDR2 YSYEKL. The CDR3 reads CASSRETGGWYEQYF. CDR3 DNA: TGCGCCAGCAGCCGAGAGACAGGGGGCTGGTACGAGCAGTACTTC.

As to this clone: An end of the junction differs from the germline gene, which may be a read error. CDR3 in amino acids: CASSYWRKPF. The CDR3, as DNA: TGTGCCAGCAGTTACTGGCGGAAGCCCTTT. The chain links TRBV6-8 to TRBJ1-1; D ambiguous. This CDR3 region has 10 residues. Germline CDR1 is MNHGY and CDR2 is SAAAGT.

The genes are TRBV4-2 and TRBJ2-1; 7 positions agree with TRBD2. Trimming removed 5 bases from V and 3 bases from J; junction bases left unmatched: 7. This CDR3 contains 15 residues. Germline loops: CDR1 LGHNA, CDR2 YNFKEQ. In DNA, the CDR3 is TGTGCCAGCAGCACAAGCGGGGAGGGCTACAATGAGCAGTTCTTC. Its protein is CASSTSGEGYNEQFF.

V gene TRBV18 combines with J gene TRBJ1-5; 7 bases align to TRBD1. The junction had 7 bases not matched to a gene; V was cut back by 4 bases and J by 4 bases. The CDR3 is 15 residues long. Per germline, CDR1 KGHSH and CDR2 LQKENI. The CDR3 reads CASSRGQAQNQPQHF. The CDR3 DNA reads TGTGCCAGCTCACGAGGACAGGCCCAGAATCAGCCCCAGCATTTT.

The chain links TRBV18 to TRBJ2-3, with D tentatively TRBD1 (5 bases). With 6 bases removed from V and 0 bases from J, the gap between germline ends came to 10 bases. The CDR3 is made up of 14 amino acids. Germline loops: CDR1 KGHSH, CDR2 LQKENI. The CDR3 DNA sequence: TGTGCCAGCTCCCCGACAGTGAGCACAGATACGCAGTATTTT. It translates to CASSPTVSTDTQYF.

The rearrangement uses TRBV5-1 and TRBJ2-3, with D possibly matching TRBD1 (6 bases). The CDR3 sequence is 13 residues long. V was clipped by 2 bases and J by 5 bases, with 9 bases between them. Germline V CDR1 and CDR2: SGHRS, YFSETQ. CDR3 sequence reads: CASSFGGEDTQYF. DNA of the CDR3: TGCGCCAGCAGCTTTGGGGGCGAAGATACGCAGTATTTT.

CDR3 bases: TGTGCCAGCAGCCCCCGACTAGCGGTCTACAATGAGCAGTTCTTC. Its translation: CASSPRLAVYNEQFF. V and J are TRBV9 and TRBJ2-1; 9 bases align to TRBD2. Per germline, CDR1 SGDLS and CDR2 YYNGEE. The CDR3 sequence is 15 residues long. Trimming took 4 bases from V and 3 from J; bases not matched to a gene: 5.

This rearrangement joins TRBV5-1 to TRBJ2-5; TRBD1 aligns across 8 bases. This CDR3 is 16 amino acids long. The ends lost 1 base at V and 3 bases at J; junction bases unmatched: 8. CDR1 and CDR2 from the germline V gene are SGHRS and YFSETQ. CDR3 DNA sequence: TGCGCCAGCAGCTTGACGGGAACAGGGGGAGAAGAGACCCAGTACTTC. Its protein product is CASSLTGTGGEETQYF.